Reported below is one T cell receptor (beta chain). The antigen is unknown. This sample was included in a study of CD4 T cells in relation to SARS-CoV-2 and coronaviruses. CDR1 is SGHRS and CDR2 is YFSETQ in the germline V gene. The V and J ends lost 4 bases and 0 bases, in that order; junction bases with no gene match: 9. The CDR3 is made up of 18 amino acids. Unexposed donor CD4+ T cells date from about 2011-2018, before the COVID-19 pandemic. Isolation of CD4+ T cells took place after roughly nine days in culture. Assay used: immunoSEQ multiplex PCR; TCRdb lists only in-frame clones, some missing. The sample contains approximately 20,000 clones, roughly four fifths of which appear only once.

The sample comprised CD4+ T cells from PBMCs, cultured in vitro. The chain is built from TRBV5-1 and TRBJ2-3; 12 bases fit TRBD2. The sequence was collected from a human donor in good health. CDR3 sequence: CASSEGLAGTTSTDTQYF. The CDR3 DNA reads as TGCGCCAGCAGCGAAGGACTAGCGGGGACTACTAGCACAGATACGCAGTATTTT.